This T cell receptor beta chain was captured by sequencing in a study of shared clonotypes between healthy human individuals. Background on the study: Each donor had three CD4 naive, three CD4 memory, two CD8 naive and one CD8 memory plate.

V was clipped by 7 bases and J by 4 bases; unmatched bases: 9. In germline, CDR1 is MNHNS, CDR2 SASEGT. The CDR3 is 15 amino acids. The study ran the assay at deep level. The method was immunoSEQ multiplex PCR; TCRdb's version includes in-frame clones alone and lacks a portion of them. The table records about 600,000 clones, around 95% of them present only once. Naive CD8 cells comprised CD45RO-negative, CCR7-positively selected cells, excluding terminally differentiated effector memory CD45RA+ cells. Donors were healthy HIV-negative adults without recently reported acute infections or vaccinations. The sequencing input was naive CD8+ T cells sorted from blood. This sequence originates from a woman aged 25-40 years in good health. The J gene is TRBJ2-3, the V gene TRBV6-1, with 9 bases aligning to TRBD1. The CDR3 loop reads CASIPRDRAADTQYF. DNA of the CDR3: TGTGCCAGCATCCCGAGGGACAGGGCTGCAGATACGCAGTATTTT.